The T cell receptor (beta chain) under discussion was sequenced for a study of beta chain features in type 1 diabetes. Study-level results: For Type 1 diabetes patients, all four CD4+ subsets carried TCRB CDR3s that were moderately but significantly shorter.

As concerns this clone: Its antigen is unknown.

The CDR3 totals 13 residues. The V gene end was trimmed by 3 bases and the J gene end by 13 bases; junction bases not matched to a gene: 7. The germline V gene has CDR1 MNHEY and CDR2 SMNVEV (reference sequence). cDNA synthesis used the whole RNA isolate, giving expressed TCRB sequences. TCRdb's copy holds only in-frame clones and misses some; the assay was immunoSEQ multiplex PCR. The data contain roughly 53,000 clones, less than 55% of them singletons. The TCR comes from a man aged 25 to 40 with type 1 diabetes. The sequencing input was Tregs from blood. This sequence joins TRBV27 and TRBJ2-1; 9 bases match TRBD1. The CDR3, as DNA: TGTGCCAGCAGTTTGGGCCGGACAGGGGAACAGTTCTTC. Translation gives CASSLGRTGEQFF.